This entry is about one TCR beta chain. Its target is unknown. The data originate from a study of cytomegalovirus exposure and HLA in healthy donors. Study-level findings and limits: Most TCR sequences were seen very rarely across donors, but some public TCRs occurred in many. There were 150 to 200 TCR beta chains listed as cytomegalovirus-associated. Some highly shared sequence variants likely arose as a pipeline artifact.

All the people who gave samples were healthy bone marrow donors. With 60 Vbeta and 13 Jbeta primers, the PCR was carried out. Assay: immunoSEQ multiplex PCR; the TCRdb copy retains only in-frame clones and omits some. The sample lists approximately 280,000 clones; around 90% were seen once. The CDR3 loop spans 15 amino acids. The germline V gene has CDR1 SGHRS and CDR2 YFSETQ. Between the trimmed V and J ends, which lost 1 base and 1 base, there was a span of 11 bases. This TCR was sampled from a woman aged 18-29 years in good health and CMV-seronegative. This rearrangement joins TRBV5-1 to TRBJ1-2; D not resolved. Material for sequencing was PBMCs. CDR3 amino acids: CASSLLGGLNYGYTF. CDR3 DNA sequence: TGCGCCAGCAGCTTGCTGGGAGGTCTTAACTATGGCTACACCTTC.